These 13 T cell receptor beta chains were sequenced from one sample in a study of identical twins. Via MiXCR, TCRdb re-called the 5' RACE reads, giving one row per CDR3 protein. In the table there are around 250,000 distinct CDR3 sequences, about 13% of which are singletons. This sample was also put to use in a study of yellow fever vaccine responses in identical twins.

Material: memory (CD45RO+) T cells sorted from blood. The source of these receptors is a woman between 18 and 29 years old in good health.

J is TRBJ1-2 and V is TRBV7-9, with 7 positions matching TRBD1. The CDR3 extends over 12 amino acids. The germline gives CDR1 SEHNR, CDR2 FQNEAQ (reference sequence). V shed 5 bases, J shed 8 bases, and the junction held 5 bases outside the gene matches. Here the CDR3 reads CASSIGTVGYTF. The CDR3 DNA reads TGTGCCAGCAGCATTGGGACAGTCGGCTACACCTTC. Full variable domain (remainder filled in from reference TRBV7-9 and TRBJ1-2): DTGVSQNPRHKITKRGQNVTFRCDPISEHNRLYWYRQTLGQGPEFLTYFQNEAQLEKSRLLSDRFSAERPKGSFSTLEIQRTEQGDSAMYLCASSIGTVGYTFGSGTRLTVV.

The chain recombines TRBV6-5 with TRBJ2-3; D gene uncertain. Germline V gives CDR1 MNHEY, CDR2 SVGAGI. V was pared by 2 bases and J by 2 bases, with 8 bases between. This CDR3 comprises 14 residues. This CDR3 reads CASSYLAATDTQYF. CDR3 nucleotides: TGTGCCAGCAGTTACCTTGCTGCCACAGATACGCAGTATTTT.

This clonotype was seen many times. The V and J genes are TRBV5-1 and TRBJ2-1; no definite D call. The V end lost 5 bases, the J end lost 5 bases, and 14 bases lay between the germline ends. CDR3 length equals 14 residues. In germline, CDR1 is SGHRS, CDR2 YFSETQ. The CDR3 nucleotides are TGCGCCAGCAGTTTATTAGGATGGGACAATGAGCAGTTCTTC. It encodes CASSLLGWDNEQFF.

The chain couples TRBV28 to TRBJ2-3; TRBD2 matches at 13 bases. This CDR3 region has 15 residues. Germline CDR1 is MDHEN and CDR2 is SYDVKM. V was pared by 6 bases and J by 7 bases, with 7 bases of the junction left unmatched. CDR3 sequence: CASRGPGLAGYTQYF. The DNA of the CDR3 is TGTGCCAGCAGGGGACCGGGACTAGCGGGATATACGCAGTATTTT. The whole variable domain, filled in from reference TRBV28 and TRBJ2-3, reads DVKVTQSSRYLVKRTGEKVFLECVQDMDHENMFWYRQDPGLGLRLIYFSYDVKMKEKGDIPEGYSVSREKKERFSLILESASTNQTSMYLCASRGPGLAGYTQYFGPGTRLTVL.

This clonotype turned up a few times. The rearrangement joins TRBV12-5 to TRBJ2-2; D perhaps matches TRBD2 (6 bases). This CDR3 has 15 amino acids. V lost 0 bases to trimming and J lost 6 bases, with 11 bases between them. Germline assignment: CDR1 LGHNT and CDR2 FRNRAP. CDR3: CASGLVLRGSGELFF. The CDR3 DNA reads TGTGCTAGTGGTTTGGTACTCCGGGGGTCCGGGGAGCTGTTTTTT. The full variable domain, in which reference TRBV12-5 and TRBJ2-2 provide the parts outside the CDR3, is DARVTQTPRHKVTEMGQEVTMRCQPILGHNTVFWYRQTMMQGLELLAYFRNRAPLDDSGMPKDRFSAEMPDATLATLKIQPSEPRDSAVYFCASGLVLRGSGELFFGEGSRLTVL.

V gene TRBV6-1 combines with J gene TRBJ2-7; 7 positions agree with TRBD1. Unmatched junction bases numbered 12, after V lost 6 bases and J lost 4 bases. Germline assignment: CDR1 MNHNS and CDR2 SASEGT. CDR3 length: 15 amino acids. CDR3 amino acids: CASRFQRGQLYEQYF. For the CDR3, the DNA is TGTGCCAGCAGGTTCCAGAGGGGGCAATTGTACGAGCAGTACTTC.

The chain combines TRBV12-3 or TRBV12-4 with TRBJ2-1, with 7 bases that match TRBD1. This CDR3 is built from 13 residues. After removal of 6 bases from V and 5 bases from J, the junction contained 4 bases not matched to a gene. The CDR3 sequence: CASRPQGNNEQFF. The DNA for the CDR3 is TGTGCCAGCAGGCCACAGGGGAACAATGAGCAGTTCTTC.

In its sample, this clonotype was seen a few times. The V call is TRBV29-1, the J call TRBJ2-6; D gene uncertain. The ends were cut back, 5 bases at V and 1 base at J, with 3 bases in the middle. The CDR3 extends over 12 amino acids. The germline V gene encodes CDR1 SQVTM and CDR2 ANQGSEA. As DNA, the CDR3 is TGCAGCGTTCTATCTGGGGCCAACGTCCTGACTTTC. This encodes CSVLSGANVLTF.

The sample holds a few counts of this clonotype. The chain combines TRBV28 with TRBJ2-6, with no clear D. Germline V gene sequence: CDR1 MDHEN, CDR2 SYDVKM. The length of the CDR3 is 16 residues. The V end was cut by 4 bases, the J end by 0 bases, with 10 bases between. The CDR3 coding sequence is TGTGCCAGCAGTTCACCGCCCCGCTCTGGGGCCAACGTCCTGACTTTC. Translation: CASSSPPRSGANVLTF.

This clonotype was found a few times. V is TRBV10-3 and J is TRBJ2-7; D assignment may be TRBD1 or TRBD2 (5 bases each). CDR3 length equals 15 residues. V was clipped by 10 bases and J by 2 bases, with 21 bases between them. Per germline, CDR1 ENHRY and CDR2 SYGVKD. The CDR3 loop is CATARPGTQTYEQYF. The CDR3 DNA reads TGTGCCACGGCCCGACCCGGGACCCAGACCTACGAGCAGTACTTC.

The J gene is TRBJ2-1, the V gene TRBV7-9; D tentatively reads TRBD1 or TRBD2 (5 bases each). There are 15 residues in the CDR3. V was clipped by 0 bases and J by 6 bases, with 12 bases between them. Germline V gene lookup returns CDR1 SEHNR and CDR2 FQNEAQ (reference sequence). This CDR3 reads CASSLALGELNEQFF. CDR3 nucleotide sequence: TGTGCCAGCAGCTTAGCACTGGGGGAACTCAATGAGCAGTTCTTC.

This clonotype was seen only a few times. The chain recombines TRBV6-1 with TRBJ1-1, with D tentatively TRBD1 (6 bases). Germline CDR1 is MNHNS and CDR2 is SASEGT. This CDR3 has 15 residues. The ends were cut back, 6 bases at V and 3 bases at J, with 17 bases in the middle. This chain's CDR3 is CASRMGLTGHTEAFF. The CDR3 nucleotides read TGTGCCAGCAGGATGGGACTTACAGGGCACACTGAAGCTTTCTTT.

This clonotype showed up many times. V gene TRBV28 combines with J gene TRBJ2-5; D is undetermined. V shed 6 bases and J shed 5 bases, with 7 bases lying between them. The CDR3 contains 11 residues. Germline V lookup: CDR1 MDHEN, CDR2 SYDVKM. CDR3 region: CASSDQETQYF. The CDR3 region has the DNA TGTGCCAGCAGCGATCAGGAGACCCAGTACTTC.